The 10 T cell receptor beta chains presented below share a single source sample, sequenced in a study of CD8+ T cells in alopecia areata. From alopecia areata patients, lesional scalp punch biopsies and peripheral blood were collected. cDNA prepared by RNA extraction and subsequent reverse transcription served as the template for sequencing. Profiled with immunoSEQ multiplex PCR; TCRdb holds only in-frame clones, not every one. Of 5,500 to 7,500 clones in the sample, 50% to 75% are singletons; the top ten hold roughly 13%. Sequences were obtained from skin. These receptors all stem from a human donor with alopecia areata.

The genes are TRBV6-5 and TRBJ2-3, with a weak D call TRBD1 (6 bases). Germline assignment: CDR1 MNHEY and CDR2 SVGAGI. Between the trimmed V and J ends, which lost 6 bases and 5 bases, there was a span of 9 bases. The CDR3 contains 12 residues. CDR3 protein: CASREQGDTQYF. The CDR3 bases are TGTGCCAGCAGGGAACAGGGAGATACGCAGTATTTT.

The chain joins TRBV6-1 to TRBJ2-7; 8 bases fit TRBD1. This CDR3 is 14 amino acids long. The germline CDR1 and CDR2 sequences are MNHNS and SASEGT. V trimming: 5 bases; J trimming: 2 bases; junction bases outside the gene matches: 5. CDR3 region: CASSNRDRTYEQYF. The CDR3 coding sequence is TGTGCCAGCAGTAACCGGGACAGGACCTACGAGCAGTACTTC.

The rearrangement links TRBV6-5 to TRBJ1-6, with no clear D. The V and J ends lost 0 bases and 8 bases respectively, with 5 bases between them. Per the germline V gene, CDR1 is MNHEY and CDR2 is SVGAGI. CDR3 length: 13 amino acids. The CDR3 loop is CASSYSADSPLHF. The CDR3 nucleotides are TGTGCCAGCAGTTACTCGGCTGATTCACCCCTCCACTTT.

The genes are TRBV2 and TRBJ1-3; D is uncertain. Germline V gene sequence: CDR1 SNHLY, CDR2 FYNNEI. The V end lost 8 bases, the J end lost 7 bases, and 12 bases lay between the germline ends. The CDR3 has 12 amino acids. This chain's CDR3 is CASQRSRNTIYF. Here the CDR3 DNA reads TGTGCCAGCCAACGCTCGAGGAACACCATATATTTT.

The chain uses TRBV10-3 and TRBJ2-1; TRBD1 or TRBD2 may be the D gene (5 bases each). CDR1 and CDR2 (germline): ENHRY, SYGVKD. The V and J ends lost 8 bases and 3 bases respectively, with 14 bases between them. The CDR3 has 14 amino acids. This CDR3 reads CAIGEGTVYNEQFF. CDR3 DNA sequence: TGTGCCATCGGGGAAGGGACGGTCTACAATGAGCAGTTCTTC.

V gene TRBV7-5 combines with J gene TRBJ2-7; TRBD1, as called in the table, went unchecked against the DNA. TRBV7-5 is shown as a pseudogene. The CDR3 loop spans 15 amino acids. The CDR3 loop reads CVRSLPPRTGYEQYF. The DNA for the CDR3 is TGTGTCAGAAGCTTACCCCCCCGGACAGGGTACGAGCAGTACTTC.

This clone turned up a few times. The gene calls are TRBV7-9 and TRBJ2-5; D is uncertain. V was trimmed by 3 bases and J by 2 bases, leaving 4 bases between them. CDR1 and CDR2 (germline): SEHNR, FQNEAQ (reference sequence). The CDR3 loop spans 12 amino acids. CDR3 nucleotides: TGTGCCAGCAGCTTTCCTCAAGAGACCCAGTACTTC. This encodes CASSFPQETQYF. The entire variable domain, with the rest obtained from reference TRBV7-9 and TRBJ2-5, is as follows: DTGVSQNPRHKITKRGQNVTFRCDPISEHNRLYWYRQTLGQGPEFLTYFQNEAQLEKSRLLSDRFSAERPKGSFSTLEIQRTEQGDSAMYLCASSFPQETQYFGPGTRLLVL.

The rearrangement links TRBV5-1 to TRBJ2-1; D is ambiguous. The CDR3 has 12 residues. Trimming pared 3 bases from V and 1 base from J, leaving 2 bases between. The germline V gene has CDR1 SGHRS and CDR2 YFSETQ. The chain's CDR3 is CASSWSYNEQFF. The CDR3 DNA reads TGCGCCAGCAGCTGGTCCTACAATGAGCAGTTCTTC.

This clone has more than one count but fewer than ten. This chain connects TRBV27 to TRBJ2-6; D remains ambiguous. CDR3 size: 16 residues. Per germline, CDR1 MNHEY and CDR2 SMNVEV (reference sequence). Trimming stripped 3 bases from V and 3 bases from J, with 12 bases between. CDR3 region: CASSFLPLGGANVLTF. CDR3 nucleotide sequence: TGTGCCAGCAGTTTCCTACCCCTAGGTGGGGCCAACGTCCTGACTTTC. The full variable domain, its missing parts supplied by reference TRBV27 and TRBJ2-6, is EAQVTQNPRYLITVTGKKLTVTCSQNMNHEYMSWYRQDPGLGLRQIYYSMNVEVTDKGDVPEGYKVSRKEKRNFPLILESPSPNQTSLYFCASSFLPLGGANVLTFGAGSRLTVL.

This clone is classed as medium-sized. V and J are TRBV5-1 and TRBJ2-7; D might be TRBD2 (5 bases). The V and J ends lost 0 bases and 4 bases respectively, with 14 bases between them. The CDR3 length is 15 residues. Germline assignment: CDR1 SGHRS and CDR2 YFSETQ. In DNA form, the CDR3 reads TGCGCCAGCAGCTTGGAGTGGACTTCCCATTACGAGCAGTACTTC. Residues: CASSLEWTSHYEQYF. Drawing the rest from reference TRBV5-1 and TRBJ2-7, the complete variable domain is KAGVTQTPRYLIKTRGQQVTLSCSPISGHRSVSWYQQTPGQGLQFLFEYFSETQRNKGNFPGRFSGRQFSNSRSEMNVSTLELGDSALYLCASSLEWTSHYEQYFGPGTRLTVT.